This TCR beta chain was sequenced in a study of early T cells in non-severe SARS-CoV-2 infection. Unique molecular identifiers (one per individual cDNA molecule) were attached. TCRdb re-derived calls from the 5' RACE reads in MiXCR, one entry per CDR3 protein. This sample carries more than 15,000 distinct CDR3 sequences, about 5.4% of them seen once, and the ten largest clones take roughly 7.5%. This clonotype showed up many times. CDR1 is SGHTA, CDR2 FQGNSA, per germline. V lost 7 bases and J 7 bases, leaving 14 bases between the germline ends. The length of the CDR3 is 13 residues. This sequence originates from an adult who was a healthcare worker with PCR-confirmed SARS-CoV-2 infection or an uninfected control (not recorded which). The sample here was whole blood, taken at baseline. V and J are TRBV7-2 and TRBJ2-1; possibly TRBD2 for D (7 bases). DNA of the CDR3: TGTGCCAGCACCGGGGGGCCTCTAAATGAGCAGTTCTTC. Translation: CASTGGPLNEQFF.